What follows is one T cell receptor beta chain and its context. One end of the junction is discordant with germline, which a read error may explain. At the DNA level, this CDR3 is encoded by other sequences in the same sample as well. The data belong to a study of OX40 agonist ivuxolimab in advanced cancers. About the study: With ivuxolimab, an agonistic anti-OX40 (CD134) antibody, patients were treated.

Data came from immunoSEQ multiplex PCR; TCRdb stores just in-frame clones and leaves some out. The data contain 75,000 to 100,000 clones, approximately 80% of them singletons. The CDR3 consists of 16 residues. The germline V gene encodes CDR1 LGHNA and CDR2 YSLEER. The chain carries TRBV4-3 and TRBJ2-7, with D tentatively TRBD1 (6 bases). This TCR was sampled from an adult with an advanced solid tumor such as melanoma, head and neck, liver or kidney cancer. Specimen: CD4+ or CD8+ T cells sorted from blood, collected in a trial of the OX40 agonist ivuxolimab. CDR3 amino acids: CASSQDLVTGGMEQYF. The CDR3 DNA reads TGCGCCAGCAGCCAAGATCTCGTGACAGGTGGTATGGAGCAGTACTTT.